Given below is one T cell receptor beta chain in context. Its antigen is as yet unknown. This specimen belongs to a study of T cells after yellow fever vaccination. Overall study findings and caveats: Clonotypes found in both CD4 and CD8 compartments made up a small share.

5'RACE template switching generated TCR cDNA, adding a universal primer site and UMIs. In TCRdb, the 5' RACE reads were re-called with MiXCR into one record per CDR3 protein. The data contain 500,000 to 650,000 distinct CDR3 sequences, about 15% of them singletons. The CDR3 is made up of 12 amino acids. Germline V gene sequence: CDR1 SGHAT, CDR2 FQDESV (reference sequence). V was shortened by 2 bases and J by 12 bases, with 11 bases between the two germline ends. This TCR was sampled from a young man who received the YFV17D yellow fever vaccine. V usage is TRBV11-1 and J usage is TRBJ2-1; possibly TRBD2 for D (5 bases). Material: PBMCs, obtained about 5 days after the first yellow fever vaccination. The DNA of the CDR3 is TGTGCCAGCAGCTTACGGGGAGCTATGCAGTTCTTC. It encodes CASSLRGAMQFF.